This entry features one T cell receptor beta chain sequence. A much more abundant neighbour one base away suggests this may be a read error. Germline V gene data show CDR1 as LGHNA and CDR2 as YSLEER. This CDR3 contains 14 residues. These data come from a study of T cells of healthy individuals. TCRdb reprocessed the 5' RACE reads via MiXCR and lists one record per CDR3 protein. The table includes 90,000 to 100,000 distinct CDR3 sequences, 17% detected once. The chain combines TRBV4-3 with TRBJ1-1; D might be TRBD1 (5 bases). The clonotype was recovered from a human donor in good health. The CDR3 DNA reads TGCACCAGCAGCCGAGCGGGGGGGAACACTGAAGCTTTCTTT. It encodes CTSSRAGGNTEAFF.